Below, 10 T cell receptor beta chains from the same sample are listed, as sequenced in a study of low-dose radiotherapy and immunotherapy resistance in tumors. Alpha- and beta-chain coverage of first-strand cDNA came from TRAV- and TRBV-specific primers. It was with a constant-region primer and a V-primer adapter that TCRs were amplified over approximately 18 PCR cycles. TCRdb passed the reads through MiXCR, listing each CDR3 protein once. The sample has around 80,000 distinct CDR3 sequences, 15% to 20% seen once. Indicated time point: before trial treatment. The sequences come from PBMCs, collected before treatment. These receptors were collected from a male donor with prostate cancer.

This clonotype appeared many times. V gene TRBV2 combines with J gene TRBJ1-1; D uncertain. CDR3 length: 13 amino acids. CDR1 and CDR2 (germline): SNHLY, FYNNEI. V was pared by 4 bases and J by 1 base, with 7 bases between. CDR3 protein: CASSGNKNTEAFF. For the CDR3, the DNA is TGTGCCAGCAGTGGAAACAAGAACACTGAAGCTTTCTTT.

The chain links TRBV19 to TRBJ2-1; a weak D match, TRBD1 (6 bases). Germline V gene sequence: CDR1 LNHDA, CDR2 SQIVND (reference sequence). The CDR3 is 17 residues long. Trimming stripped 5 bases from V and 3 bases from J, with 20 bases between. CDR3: CASSPQGSPQDYNEQFF. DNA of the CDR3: TGTGCCAGTAGTCCCCAGGGGTCTCCCCAAGACTACAATGAGCAGTTCTTC.

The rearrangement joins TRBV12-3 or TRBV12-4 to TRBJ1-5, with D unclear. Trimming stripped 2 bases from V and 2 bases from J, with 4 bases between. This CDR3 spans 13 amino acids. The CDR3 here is CASSLLGNQPQHF. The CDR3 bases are TGTGCCAGCAGTTTACTGGGCAATCAGCCCCAGCATTTT.

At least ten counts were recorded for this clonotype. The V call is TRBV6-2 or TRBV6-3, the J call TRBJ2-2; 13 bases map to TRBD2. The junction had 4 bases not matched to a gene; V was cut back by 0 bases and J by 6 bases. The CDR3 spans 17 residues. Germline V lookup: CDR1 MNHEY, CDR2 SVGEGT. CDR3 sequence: CASSYSGLAGEAGELFF. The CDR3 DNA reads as TGTGCCAGCAGTTACTCCGGACTAGCGGGAGAGGCCGGGGAGCTGTTTTTT.

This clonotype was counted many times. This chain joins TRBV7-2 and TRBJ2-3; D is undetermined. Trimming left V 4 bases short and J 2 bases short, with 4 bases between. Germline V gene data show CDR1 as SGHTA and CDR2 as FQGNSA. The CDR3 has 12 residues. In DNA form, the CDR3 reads TGTGCCAGCAGCTACGCCACAGATACGCAGTATTTT. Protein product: CASSYATDTQYF.

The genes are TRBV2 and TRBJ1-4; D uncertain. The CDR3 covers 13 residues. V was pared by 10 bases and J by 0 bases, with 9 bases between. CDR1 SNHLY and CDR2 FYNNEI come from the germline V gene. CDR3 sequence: CATAFATNEKLFF. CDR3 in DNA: TGTGCCACGGCCTTCGCAACTAATGAAAAACTGTTTTTT.

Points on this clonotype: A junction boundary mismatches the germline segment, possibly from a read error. The CDR3 sequence: CASSQGADSYNERFF. The DNA of the CDR3 is TGTGCCAGCAGCCAGGGGGCGGACTCCTACAATGAGCGGTTCTTC. The chain joins TRBV12-3 or TRBV12-4 to TRBJ2-1, with TRBD1 matching over 8 bases. This CDR3 has 15 residues.

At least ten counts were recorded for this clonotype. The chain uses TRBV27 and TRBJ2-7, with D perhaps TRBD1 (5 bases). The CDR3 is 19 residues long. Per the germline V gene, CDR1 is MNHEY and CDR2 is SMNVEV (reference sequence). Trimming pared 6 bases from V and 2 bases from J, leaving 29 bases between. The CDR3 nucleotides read TGTGCCAGCAGCACCTTTTGGCCCCAACAGGTTAGAACAACCTACGAGCAGTACTTC. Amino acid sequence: CASSTFWPQQVRTTYEQYF.

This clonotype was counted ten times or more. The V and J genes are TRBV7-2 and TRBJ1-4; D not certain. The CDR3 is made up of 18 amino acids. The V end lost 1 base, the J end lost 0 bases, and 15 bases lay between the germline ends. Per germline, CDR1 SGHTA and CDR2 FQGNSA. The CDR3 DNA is TGTGCCAGCAGCTTAGGCGAAGGGAGGGCTTCAACTAATGAAAAACTGTTTTTT. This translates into CASSLGEGRASTNEKLFF.

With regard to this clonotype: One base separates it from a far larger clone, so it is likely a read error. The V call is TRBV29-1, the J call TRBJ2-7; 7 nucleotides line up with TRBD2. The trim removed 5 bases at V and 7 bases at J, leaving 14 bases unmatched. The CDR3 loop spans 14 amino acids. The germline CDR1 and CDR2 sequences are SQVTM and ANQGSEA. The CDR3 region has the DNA TGCAGCGTTATAACCCGACGACTAGCAGGTGAGCAGTACTTC. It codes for CSVITRRLAGEQYF.